The 15 T cell receptor beta chains below were found in one sample sequenced in a study of T cell responses to AZD1222 COVID-19 vaccine (dated by TCRdb to 2020 to 2023). The time point label of this sample denotes: baseline before first vaccination. The method was the immunoSEQ multiplex PCR assay. TCRdb mirrors the immuneACCESS table, restricted to in-frame sequences. Some clones are absent from its copies; in checked studies, under half trace to an unresolved V gene, and the reason for the others is unknown. Present in this sample are about 140,000 clones, roughly 90% of which were seen just once. Clones ranked in the top ten supply about 3% of the sample. The sequenced sample was peripheral blood, obtained on day 0 of AZD1222 vaccination. These receptors all come from an adult in good health.

The chain is built from TRBV7-9 and TRBJ1-1; possibly TRBD1 for D (6 bases). Trimming took off 3 bases at V and 3 bases at J, with 11 bases between the two ends. This CDR3 contains 14 residues. The germline V gene encodes CDR1 SEHNR and CDR2 FQNEAQ (reference sequence). The CDR3 DNA sequence: TGTGCCAGCAGCTTTGACAGGAAATACACTGAAGCTTTCTTT. This sequence encodes CASSFDRKYTEAFF.

The chain employs TRBV4-3 and TRBJ2-1; D not resolved. CDR1 is LGHNA and CDR2 is YSLEER in the germline V gene. The germline V and J ends were trimmed by 0 bases and 8 bases, with 14 bases remaining between them. CDR3 size: 15 residues. The CDR3 nucleotides read TGCGCCAGCAGCCAAGATAGCCCATGGGAAGATGAGCAGTTCTTC. This codes for CASSQDSPWEDEQFF.

The V call is TRBV21-1, the J call TRBJ2-7; TRBD1, the table's D call, was not compared with the DNA. TRBV21-1 is a pseudogene. The CDR3 totals 15 residues. The CDR3 nucleotides are TGTGCCAGCAGCAAAGCGACAGTTAGGGACTACGAGCAGTACTTC. Its protein is CASSKATVRDYEQYF.

The rearrangement uses TRBV28 and TRBJ1-1; TRBD1 matches 7 bases. Per germline, CDR1 MDHEN and CDR2 SYDVKM. Unmatched junction bases numbered 3, after V lost 4 bases and J lost 7 bases. The CDR3 is 12 amino acids. The CDR3 sequence: CASSWGTVEAFF. The CDR3 nucleotides are TGTGCCAGCAGTTGGGGGACAGTTGAAGCTTTCTTT.

This chain links TRBV6-5 with TRBJ2-7; 8 positions match TRBD1. There are 13 residues in the CDR3. The trim removed 4 bases at V and 2 bases at J, leaving 1 base unmatched. Germline assignment: CDR1 MNHEY and CDR2 SVGAGI. CDR3 nucleotides: TGTGCCAGCAGTTGGGACAGGACCTACGAGCAGTACTTC. It is translated as CASSWDRTYEQYF.

The chain combines TRBV5-1 with TRBJ1-1, with D possibly matching TRBD1 (5 bases). CDR3 length: 14 amino acids. Trimming took off 5 bases at V and 3 bases at J, with 14 bases between the two ends. CDR1 and CDR2 from the germline V gene are SGHRS and YFSETQ. For the CDR3, the DNA is TGCGCCAGCAGGCTCTTGATGGGGGACACTGAAGCTTTCTTT. Amino acid sequence: CASRLLMGDTEAFF.

Many counts were recorded for this clone. The chain couples TRBV9 to TRBJ2-2; perhaps TRBD2 as D (6 bases). This CDR3 has 15 amino acids. Trimming pared 4 bases from V and 5 bases from J, leaving 15 bases between. The germline V gene encodes CDR1 SGDLS and CDR2 YYNGEE. The CDR3 DNA sequence: TGTGCCAGCAGCTTCCGGACGGGACTTACCGGGGAGCTGTTTTTT. Translating it yields CASSFRTGLTGELFF.

This chain links TRBV18 with TRBJ2-1; 11 bases align to TRBD2. V shed 2 bases and J 7 bases; nucleotides not matched to a gene: 4. In germline, CDR1 is KGHSH, CDR2 LQKENI. The CDR3 extends over 15 amino acids. CDR3 loop: CASSPVAGGPNEQFF. The CDR3 DNA reads as TGTGCCAGCTCACCAGTAGCGGGAGGGCCGAATGAGCAGTTCTTC. Using reference TRBV18 and TRBJ2-1 for the parts outside the CDR3, the full variable domain is NAGVMQNPRHLVRRRGQEARLRCSPMKGHSHVYWYRQLPEEGLKFMVYLQKENIIDESGMPKERFSAEFPKEGPSILRIQQVVRGDSAAYFCASSPVAGGPNEQFFGPGTRLTVL.

The genes are TRBV6-2 or TRBV6-3 and TRBJ1-1; TRBD1 aligns across 9 bases. Germline trimming cut 5 bases from V and 7 bases from J; bases unmatched to any gene: 8. This CDR3 region has 14 residues. The germline V gene encodes CDR1 MNHEY and CDR2 SVGEGT. CDR3 region: CASSLGTGRVEAFF. The CDR3 region has the DNA TGTGCCAGCAGTCTCGGGACAGGGAGGGTTGAAGCTTTCTTT.

This rearrangement joins TRBV28 to TRBJ2-7; 10 positions match TRBD2. The CDR3 sequence is 14 residues long. J gave up 2 bases and V 11 bases, and 9 bases lay outside the gene matches. Germline V gene sequence: CDR1 MDHEN, CDR2 SYDVKM. CDR3 bases: TGTGCCGGCAAGCGGGAGGGTAGGGCCTACGAGCAGTACTTC. It specifies CAGKREGRAYEQYF.

V and J are TRBV6-5 and TRBJ2-5; 9 bases are a match to TRBD2. Germline V lookup: CDR1 MNHEY, CDR2 SVGAGI. This CDR3 has 13 amino acids. J was trimmed by 4 bases and V by 8 bases; bases with no gene match: 5. The CDR3 bases are TGTGCCAGCGGGGGACTAGCTGGAGAGACCCAGTACTTC. Residues: CASGGLAGETQYF.

The CDR3 is CASSRPGQVPGELFF. The DNA of the CDR3 is TGTGCCAGCAGCCGCCCAGGACAGGTGCCCGGGGAGCTGTTTTTT. The chain combines TRBV11-2 with TRBJ2-2; 7 nucleotides line up with TRBD1. V lost 5 bases to trimming and J lost 6 bases; unmatched junction nucleotides: 9. CDR3 length: 15 residues. The V gene's germline CDR1 is SGHAT and CDR2 FQNNGV.

The rearrangement joins TRBV14 to TRBJ2-5, with a possible D match to TRBD2 (6 bases). Trimming took 1 base from V and 2 from J, leaving 20 bases between them. Germline CDR1 reads SGHDN; CDR2 reads FVKESK. This CDR3 region has 18 residues. As DNA, the CDR3 is TGTGCCAGCAGCCAAGCTCCCGAGGGAAGCGGGTGGCAAGAGACCCAGTACTTC. It yields the protein CASSQAPEGSGWQETQYF.

The chain employs TRBV20-1 and TRBJ2-1; TRBD1 or TRBD2 may be the D gene (6 bases each). Germline CDR1 and CDR2: DFQATT and SNEGSKA (reference sequence). CDR3 length: 14 amino acids. Trimming cost V 3 bases and J 3 bases, with 12 bases left between them. CDR3 amino acids: CSASYGGLYNEQFF. The CDR3 nucleotides read TGCAGTGCTAGTTACGGGGGCCTCTACAATGAGCAGTTCTTC.

J is TRBJ2-7 and V is TRBV4-1, with D uncertain. This CDR3 has 14 amino acids. CDR1 is MGHRA, CDR2 YSYEKL, per germline. V was pared by 0 bases and J by 2 bases, with 8 bases between. CDR3 region: CASSQENPPYEQYF. DNA for the CDR3: TGCGCCAGCAGCCAAGAAAACCCTCCCTACGAGCAGTACTTC.